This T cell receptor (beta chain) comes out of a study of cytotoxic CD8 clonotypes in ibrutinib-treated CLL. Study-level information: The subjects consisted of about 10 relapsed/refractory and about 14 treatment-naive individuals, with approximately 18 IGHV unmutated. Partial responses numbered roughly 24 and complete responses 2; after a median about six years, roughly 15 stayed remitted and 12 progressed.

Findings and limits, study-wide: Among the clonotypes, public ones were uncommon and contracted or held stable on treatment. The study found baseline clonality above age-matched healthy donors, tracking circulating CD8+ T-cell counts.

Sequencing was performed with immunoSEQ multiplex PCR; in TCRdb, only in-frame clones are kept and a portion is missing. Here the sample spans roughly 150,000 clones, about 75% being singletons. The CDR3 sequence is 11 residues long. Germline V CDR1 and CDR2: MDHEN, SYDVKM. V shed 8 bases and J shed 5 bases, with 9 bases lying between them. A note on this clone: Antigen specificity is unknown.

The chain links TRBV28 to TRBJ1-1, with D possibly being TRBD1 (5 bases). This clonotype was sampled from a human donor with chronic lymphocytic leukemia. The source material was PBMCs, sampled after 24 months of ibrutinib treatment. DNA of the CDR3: TGTGCCAGCGGGGGGGAGACTGAAGCTTTCTTT. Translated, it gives CASGGETEAFF.